This is a list of T cell receptor beta chains from one sample in a study of control samples from healthy donors and cancer patients. Method: immunoSEQ multiplex PCR; TCRdb's copy keeps in-frame clones and lacks some. The repertoire includes 150,000 to 200,000 clones, about 86% of them detected once, and nearly 5% sits in the top ten. The sequenced sample was blood. These receptors were taken from a woman under 40 in good health. Both conserved end residues are part of each CDR3. The order of the fields is CDR3 DNA, CDR3 protein, V gene, D gene, clone size, J gene. The D gene is left open where the match is weak. Size values are once, few and many counts, or a class for expanded clones, and some rows have none.

TGTGCCAGTAGTAGTCTAGCCGGCTCATGGACAGATACGCAGTATTTT,CASSSLAGSWTDTQYF,TRBV19,NA,NA,TRBJ2-3
TGTGCCAGCAGCTTAATCAGGCCTTTGGGGTATGAAAAACTGTTTTTT,CASSLIRPLGYEKLFF,TRBV7-2,NA,NA,TRBJ1-4
TGCGCCAGCAAGTGGGCGGCCTCCTACGAGCAGTACTTC,CASKWAASYEQYF,TRBV5-1,NA,NA,TRBJ2-7
TGTGCCACCGCCGGCCAGGGGTCTGGAAACACCATATATTTT,CATAGQGSGNTIYF,TRBV9,NA,NA,TRBJ1-3
TGTGCCAGCAGCCCATCCGGGGCCCGCGGCTACACCTTC,CASSPSGARGYTF,TRBV3-1/TRBV3-2,NA,NA,TRBJ1-2
TGTGCCAGCAGCTTTGAGAGTACTGAAGCTTTCTTT,CASSFESTEAFF,TRBV5-6,NA,NA,TRBJ1-1
TGCGCCAGCAGCTTCGCAGGGAACACTGAAGCTTTCTTT,CASSFAGNTEAFF,TRBV5-1,NA,once,TRBJ1-1
TGTGCCAGCAGCCTCCGGCGGGGCAAAAACATTCAGTACTTC,CASSLRRGKNIQYF,TRBV5-6,NA,NA,TRBJ2-4
TGTGCCAGCAGCTTAGCAGACAGGGACAACCAGCATTTT,CASSLADRDNQHF,TRBV7-6,TRBD1,few,TRBJ1-5
TGTGCCAGCAGCTCGCTAGCGGGGGGGCTAAATTTAGTCGATGAGCAGTTCTTC,CASSSLAGGLNLVDEQFF,TRBV5-6,TRBD2,NA,TRBJ2-1
TGTGCCAGCAGCCAAGTGTTCAGGATGTCGGAGGGCCGTTCCTACAATGAGCAGTTCTTC,CASSQVFRMSEGRSYNEQFF,TRBV3-1/TRBV3-2,NA,NA,TRBJ2-1
TGTGCCAGCAGTGAAGTTAATCCAGTAAAAATGTTTTTT,CASSEVNPVKMFF,TRBV6-1,NA,NA,TRBJ1-4
TGTGCCAGCAGGGGACTAGCGGGCTGGGGTACGCAGTATTTT,CASRGLAGWGTQYF,TRBV5-8,TRBD2,NA,TRBJ2-3
TGTGCCACCAGCAGGGACAGGGGGTCTTCCTACAATGAGCAGTTCTTC,CATSRDRGSSYNEQFF,TRBV15,TRBD1,NA,TRBJ2-1
TGTGCCAGCAGCTGGCAGGGTTCCACCGGGGAGCTGTTTTTT,CASSWQGSTGELFF,TRBV5-4,NA,NA,TRBJ2-2
TGTGCCAGCAGCCACCCGACCGGGGTCGGTGGCTACACCTTC,CASSHPTGVGGYTF,TRBV5-4,NA,NA,TRBJ1-2
TGTGCCACCAGTGATTCCCGTGGGCGACTAGTCGATACGCAGTATTTT,CATSDSRGRLVDTQYF,TRBV24-1,NA,NA,TRBJ2-3
TGTGCCAGCAGCTGGAAGAGGGATCAGCCCCAGCATTTT,CASSWKRDQPQHF,TRBV7-2,NA,NA,TRBJ1-5
TGTGCCAGCAGCCATCTCGGGGGGGCTGGGTACGAGCAGTACTTC,CASSHLGGAGYEQYF,TRBV3-1/TRBV3-2,TRBD2,NA,TRBJ2-7
TGTGCCAGCAGCTCTTCTTGGACTGAAGCTTTCTTT,CASSSSWTEAFF,TRBV7-9,NA,NA,TRBJ1-1
TGCGCCAGCAGTCAATCAGGCAGGGCGAGCAATCAGCCCCAGCATTTT,CASSQSGRASNQPQHF,TRBV23-1,NA,NA,TRBJ1-5
TGTGCCAGCAGTGGCGAGCCAGTAGGCTACAATGAGCAGTTCTTC,CASSGEPVGYNEQFF,TRBV28,NA,NA,TRBJ2-1